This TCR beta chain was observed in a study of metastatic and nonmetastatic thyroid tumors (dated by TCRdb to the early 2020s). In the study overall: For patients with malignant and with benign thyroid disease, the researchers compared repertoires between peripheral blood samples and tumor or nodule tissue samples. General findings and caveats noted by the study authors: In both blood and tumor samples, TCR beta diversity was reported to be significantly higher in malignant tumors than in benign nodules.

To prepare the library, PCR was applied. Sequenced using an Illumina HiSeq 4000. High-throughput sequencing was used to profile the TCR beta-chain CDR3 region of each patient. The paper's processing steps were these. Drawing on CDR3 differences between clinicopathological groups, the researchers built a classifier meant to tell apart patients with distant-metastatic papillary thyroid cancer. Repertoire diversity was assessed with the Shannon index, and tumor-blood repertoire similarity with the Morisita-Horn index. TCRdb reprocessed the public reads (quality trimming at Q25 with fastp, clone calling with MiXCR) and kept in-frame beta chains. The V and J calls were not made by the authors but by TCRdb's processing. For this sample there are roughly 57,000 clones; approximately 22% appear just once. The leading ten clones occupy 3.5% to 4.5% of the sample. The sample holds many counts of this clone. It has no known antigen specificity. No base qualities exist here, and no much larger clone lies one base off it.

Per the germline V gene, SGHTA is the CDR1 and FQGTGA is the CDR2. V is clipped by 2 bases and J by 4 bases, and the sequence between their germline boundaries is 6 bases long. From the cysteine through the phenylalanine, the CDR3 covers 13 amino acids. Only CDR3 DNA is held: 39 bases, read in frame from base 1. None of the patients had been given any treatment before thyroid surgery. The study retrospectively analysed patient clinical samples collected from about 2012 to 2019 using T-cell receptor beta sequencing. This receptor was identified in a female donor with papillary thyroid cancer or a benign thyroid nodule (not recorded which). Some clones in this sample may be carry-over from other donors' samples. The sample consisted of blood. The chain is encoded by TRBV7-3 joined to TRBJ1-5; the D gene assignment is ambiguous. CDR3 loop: CASSLYKNQPQHF. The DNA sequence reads TGTGCCAGCAGCTTATATAAGAATCAGCCCCAGCATTTT.